The 6 T cell receptor beta chains given below trace back to one sample, sequenced in a study of Ad26.COV2.S vaccination and SARS-CoV-2 variants. The treatment denotes: 15 to 20 received Ad26.COV2.S at low or high dose, single or two shots; 5 received placebo; per-sample allocation not given. Sample collection was performed on day 63 after the first vaccine or placebo injection. The table came from immunoSEQ multiplex PCR; TCRdb's copy has only in-frame clones and leaves some out. This table holds some 520,000 clones, around nine tenths found once. The sequencing used peripheral blood, collected in a trial of Ad26.COV2.S vaccine versus placebo. Source of these receptors: a person between 18 and 65 years old who received the Ad26.COV2.S COVID-19 vaccine or a placebo.

The genes are TRBV5-6 and TRBJ2-1, with D possibly matching TRBD2 (6 bases). Germline CDR1 is SGHDT and CDR2 is YYEEEE. V was shortened by 4 bases and J by 7 bases, with 15 bases between the two germline ends. The length of the CDR3 is 14 residues. The CDR3 DNA follows: TGTGCCAGCAGCACCGACCGGGAGAGGAATGAGCAGTTCTTC. Protein sequence: CASSTDRERNEQFF.

The chain joins TRBV28 to TRBJ1-4, with a tentative D call TRBD1 (6 bases). This CDR3 spans 13 amino acids. Germline assignment: CDR1 MDHEN and CDR2 SYDVKM. Trimming removed 5 bases at V and 14 bases at J, with 18 bases between. This CDR3 is CASSPQEGVGLFF. CDR3 nucleotide sequence: TGTGCCAGCAGTCCCCAGGAGGGGGTTGGGCTGTTTTTT.

This rearrangement joins TRBV7-2 to TRBJ2-4, with 9 bases identical to TRBD2. V shed 2 bases, J shed 3 bases, and the junction held 5 bases outside the gene matches. Germline-derived CDR1 and CDR2 are SGHTA and FQGNSA. The CDR3 is made up of 16 amino acids. The CDR3 spells CASSLSLAGNKNIQYF. Written as DNA, the CDR3 is TGTGCCAGCAGCTTAAGTCTAGCGGGGAACAAAAACATTCAGTACTTC.

This rearrangement joins TRBV7-9 to TRBJ1-3; unclear D gene. The germline V gene has CDR1 SEHNR and CDR2 FQNEAQ (reference sequence). CDR3 size: 14 residues. Trimming removed 2 bases from V and 0 bases from J, with 5 bases in between. CDR3 in DNA: TGTGCCAGCAGCTTATTAGGCTCTGGAAACACCATATATTTT. The encoded protein is CASSLLGSGNTIYF.

The gene calls are TRBV29-1 and TRBJ2-7; 9 nucleotides match TRBD2. The junction had 11 bases not matched to a gene; V was cut back by 5 bases and J by 3 bases. The CDR3 spans 15 residues. Germline V lookup: CDR1 SQVTM, CDR2 ANQGSEA. For the CDR3, the DNA is TGCAGCGTTTTCGGGCTAGCGGGAAAGGACTACGAGCAGTACTTC. Its translation is CSVFGLAGKDYEQYF.

This rearrangement joins TRBV7-2 to TRBJ1-5, with D hard to call. Germline CDR1 and CDR2: SGHTA and FQGNSA. There are 14 residues in the CDR3. V dropped 1 base and J dropped 7 bases, with 11 bases sitting between them. The DNA for the CDR3 is TGTGCCAGCAGCTTAGGAGTACAACCCCAGCCCCAGCATTTT. Translated, it gives CASSLGVQPQPQHF.